Included here is one TCR beta chain sequence, with context. The data stem from a study of blood T cell repertoires in COVID-19. Sequencing used immunoSEQ multiplex PCR; TCRdb keeps in-frame clones, though not all of them. The table lists 200,000 to 250,000 clones, approximately 78% of them singletons. The V and J ends lost 7 bases and 7 bases, in that order; junction bases with no gene match: 5. The germline V gene has CDR1 SGHTA and CDR2 FQGNSA. This CDR3 spans 13 amino acids. Sequenced sample: peripheral blood. This chain links TRBV7-2 with TRBJ1-4, with 8 bases lining up with TRBD1. This sequence originates from a woman of 80 years or more with COVID-19, enrolled during active disease. CDR3 amino acids: CASTADRGEKLFF. As DNA, the CDR3 is TGTGCCAGCACCGCTGACAGGGGTGAAAAACTGTTTTTT.